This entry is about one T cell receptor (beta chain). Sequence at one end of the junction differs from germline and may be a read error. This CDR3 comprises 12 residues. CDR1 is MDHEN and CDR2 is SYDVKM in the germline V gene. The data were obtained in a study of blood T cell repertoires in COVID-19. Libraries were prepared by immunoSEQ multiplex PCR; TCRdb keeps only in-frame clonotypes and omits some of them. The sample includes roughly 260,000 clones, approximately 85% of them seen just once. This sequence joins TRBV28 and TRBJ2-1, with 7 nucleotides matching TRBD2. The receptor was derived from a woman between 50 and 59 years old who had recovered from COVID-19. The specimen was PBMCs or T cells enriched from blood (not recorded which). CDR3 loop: CASSLLAGVWVF. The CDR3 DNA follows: TGTGCCAGCAGTTTATTGGCGGGAGTTTGGGTCTTC.